The 17 T cell receptor beta chains below come from one sample, sequenced in a study of T cells in Graves' hyperthyroidism and ophthalmopathy. Amplified TCR beta CDR3 regions derived from RNA transcripts. The TCR CDR3 first-round RT-PCR relied on the HTBI primer set. A single record per CDR3 protein comes from TCRdb applying MiXCR to the multiplex PCR reads. The sample lists about 720,000 distinct CDR3 sequences, about 15% occurring once. Sequencing input: blood. All receptors come from a man between 18 and 29 years old with Graves' hyperthyroidism.

This clonotype was picked up a small number of times. V gene TRBV18 combines with J gene TRBJ1-3; D is perhaps TRBD1 (5 bases). CDR1 is KGHSH and CDR2 is LQKENI in the germline V gene. CDR3 length equals 16 residues. V was trimmed by 3 bases and J by 2 bases, leaving 14 bases between them. CDR3 DNA sequence: TGTGCCAGCTCACCTTGGGGGAAGGGGACTGGAAACACCATATATTTT. Encoded protein: CASSPWGKGTGNTIYF.

The chain links TRBV6-1 to TRBJ1-1, with D unresolved. Germline CDR1 MNHNS, CDR2 SASEGT. Trimming shortened V by 5 bases and J by 5 bases, and 15 bases separated the two germline ends. The CDR3 has 14 residues. The CDR3 DNA follows: TGTGCCAGCAGTAGAGGGAGACCCGGGACTGAAGCTTTCTTT. Amino acid sequence: CASSRGRPGTEAFF.

This clonotype was observed at least ten times. The V and J genes are TRBV7-3 and TRBJ2-2, with a tentative D call TRBD2 (5 bases). V lost 0 bases and J 2 bases, leaving 10 bases between the germline ends. The CDR3 runs to 16 residues. CDR1 and CDR2 from the germline V gene are SGHTA and FQGTGA. The CDR3 region is CASSLTSATNTGELFF. CDR3 in DNA: TGTGCCAGCAGCTTAACTAGCGCGACCAACACCGGGGAGCTGTTTTTT.

This clonotype has a handful of counts. This sequence joins TRBV9 and TRBJ1-2; D is possibly TRBD1 (5 bases). CDR1 and CDR2 (germline): SGDLS, YYNGEE. The germline V and J ends were trimmed by 3 bases and 2 bases, with 8 bases remaining between them. The CDR3 extends over 13 amino acids. This CDR3 reads CASSASGNYGYTF. The CDR3 DNA is TGTGCCAGCAGCGCCTCAGGGAACTATGGCTACACCTTC.

This clonotype was seen a handful of times. Because it lacks the conserved phenylalanine or tryptophan at the end, this CDR3 is likely a read error. This chain uses TRBV20-1 with TRBJ2-7; D uncertain. Per germline, CDR1 DFQATT and CDR2 SNEGSKA (reference sequence). This CDR3 has 13 residues. With 3 bases removed from V and 0 bases from J, the gap between germline ends came to 9 bases. The CDR3 spells CSASRSLSYEQYL. In DNA form, the CDR3 reads TGCAGTGCTAGTAGGTCGCTCTCCTACGAGCAGTACCTC.

This clonotype appeared many times. The chain employs TRBV7-9 and TRBJ2-7; D not certain. V was trimmed by 8 bases and J by 6 bases, leaving 14 bases between them. This CDR3 has 12 residues. CDR1 and CDR2 (germline): SEHNR, FQNEAQ (reference sequence). CDR3 DNA sequence: TGTGCCAGCGGGGTGCGACTCGGCGAGCAGTACTTC. It specifies CASGVRLGEQYF. The variable domain in full, completed from reference TRBV7-9 and TRBJ2-7, reads DTGVSQNPRHKITKRGQNVTFRCDPISEHNRLYWYRQTLGQGPEFLTYFQNEAQLEKSRLLSDRFSAERPKGSFSTLEIQRTEQGDSAMYLCASGVRLGEQYFGPGTRLTVT.

This clonotype appeared a few times. This chain connects TRBV6-5 to TRBJ2-1; 7 bases align to TRBD1. The junction had 7 bases not matched to a gene; V was cut back by 4 bases and J by 7 bases. Germline V gene sequence: CDR1 MNHEY, CDR2 SVGAGI. This CDR3 comprises 14 residues. The chain's CDR3 is CASSSTVRGNEQFF. CDR3 bases: TGTGCCAGCAGTTCAACCGTCAGGGGGAATGAGCAGTTCTTC.

This clonotype was observed many times. V is TRBV9 and J is TRBJ2-7, with a tentative D call TRBD1 (6 bases). Trimming shortened V by 0 bases and J by 6 bases, and 16 bases separated the two germline ends. This CDR3 region has 15 residues. In germline, CDR1 is SGDLS, CDR2 YYNGEE. DNA of the CDR3: TGTGCCAGCAGCGTAGAGGGGGAACTAGTTTCCGAGCAGTACTTC. This encodes CASSVEGELVSEQYF.

To note about this clonotype: The junction departs from germline at one end; a sequencing error may be responsible. This chain connects TRBV2 to TRBJ1-1; TRBD1 might be the D (6 bases). Germline-derived CDR1 and CDR2 are SNHLY and FYNNEI. There are 15 residues in the CDR3. The CDR3 DNA sequence: TGCGCCAGCAGCCAAGGCAGGGGCCAGAACACTGAAGCTTTCTTT. This codes for CASSQGRGQNTEAFF.

This clonotype showed up just a few times. This chain joins TRBV6-1 and TRBJ2-1, with 7 bases lining up with TRBD2. Germline V gene lookup returns CDR1 MNHNS and CDR2 SASEGT. CDR3 length equals 13 residues. Germline trimming cut 6 bases from V and 5 bases from J; bases unmatched to any gene: 4. CDR3 amino acids: CASRGTTDNEQFF. DNA of the CDR3: TGTGCCAGCAGGGGGACTACAGACAATGAGCAGTTCTTC.

The rearrangement uses TRBV4-1 and TRBJ2-4, with 13 nucleotides matching TRBD2. CDR1 and CDR2 from the germline V gene are MGHRA and YSYEKL. Trimming cost V 2 bases and J 8 bases; bases outside gene matches: 3. CDR3 size: 15 residues. CDR3 amino acids: CASSQLTSGRYIQYF. CDR3 nucleotides: TGCGCCAGCAGCCAATTGACTAGCGGGAGGTACATTCAGTACTTC.

This clonotype has only a few counts. The chain joins TRBV7-9 to TRBJ2-5; TRBD1 matches 8 bases. The V gene end was trimmed by 6 bases and the J gene end by 5 bases; junction bases not matched to a gene: 11. In germline, CDR1 is SEHNR, CDR2 FQNEAQ (reference sequence). This CDR3 has 15 amino acids. In DNA, the CDR3 is TGTGCCAGCAGAGGTACCGGGACAGGCGCCGAGACCCAGTACTTC. It translates to CASRGTGTGAETQYF.

This clonotype was observed at least ten times. The chain links TRBV18 to TRBJ2-2; D not certain. Trimming took 0 bases from V and 3 from J, leaving 11 bases between them. The CDR3 runs 16 residues. Germline lookup yields CDR1 KGHSH and CDR2 LQKENI. The CDR3 sequence is CASSPPRTDYTGELFF. The CDR3 bases are TGTGCCAGCTCACCACCTAGGACCGACTACACCGGGGAGCTGTTTTTT. Complete variable domain (other parts from reference TRBV18 and TRBJ2-2): NAGVMQNPRHLVRRRGQEARLRCSPMKGHSHVYWYRQLPEEGLKFMVYLQKENIIDESGMPKERFSAEFPKEGPSILRIQQVVRGDSAAYFCASSPPRTDYTGELFFGEGSRLTVL.

The sample holds many counts of this clonotype. V is TRBV18 and J is TRBJ2-1; possible D gene TRBD2, 6 bases. The CDR3 is made up of 17 amino acids. V was trimmed by 4 bases and J by 2 bases, leaving 18 bases between them. Germline V gives CDR1 KGHSH, CDR2 LQKENI. The CDR3 DNA reads TGTGCCAGCTCACTTCGCGTCCGTCTAGCGACCTACAATGAGCAGTTCTTC. This encodes CASSLRVRLATYNEQFF.

This chain connects TRBV19 to TRBJ1-1; D remains ambiguous. Trimming cost V 4 bases and J 2 bases, with 20 bases left between them. Germline CDR1 is LNHDA and CDR2 is SQIVND (reference sequence). The CDR3 is 17 residues long. In DNA form, the CDR3 reads TGTGCCAGTAGTAATACCCGTCGGGGAGGGTTCAACACTGAAGCTTTCTTT. This translates into CASSNTRRGGFNTEAFF.

This clonotype was detected ten times or more. This chain uses TRBV12-3 or TRBV12-4 with TRBJ1-5; D remains unclear. V lost 4 bases and J 8 bases, leaving 15 bases between the germline ends. The CDR3 totals 14 residues. The CDR3 region has the DNA TGTGCCAGCAGTTGGTCCGGGGAGAGCAAGCCCCAGCATTTT. Encoded protein: CASSWSGESKPQHF.

This clonotype was seen many times. The chain is built from TRBV2 and TRBJ1-5; 9 positions agree with TRBD1. The CDR3 length is 13 residues. Germline trimming cut 8 bases from V and 9 bases from J; bases unmatched to any gene: 8. Germline values: CDR1 SNHLY, CDR2 FYNNEI. For the CDR3, the DNA is TGTGCCAGCTGGACAGGGGAGGGTGGGCCCCAGCATTTT. It specifies CASWTGEGGPQHF.